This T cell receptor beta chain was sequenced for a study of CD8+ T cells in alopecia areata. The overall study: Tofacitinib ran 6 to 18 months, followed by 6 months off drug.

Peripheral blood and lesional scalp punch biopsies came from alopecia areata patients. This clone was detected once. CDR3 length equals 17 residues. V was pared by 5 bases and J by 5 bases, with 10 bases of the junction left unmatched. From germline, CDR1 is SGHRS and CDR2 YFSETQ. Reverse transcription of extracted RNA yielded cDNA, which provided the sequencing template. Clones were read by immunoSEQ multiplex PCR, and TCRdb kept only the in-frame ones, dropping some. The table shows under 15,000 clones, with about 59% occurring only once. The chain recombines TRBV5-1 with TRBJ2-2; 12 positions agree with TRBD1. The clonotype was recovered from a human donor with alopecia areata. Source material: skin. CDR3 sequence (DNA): TGCGCCAGCAGGGGTAATCCGGGACAGGGGGCGACCGGGGAGCTGTTTTTT. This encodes CASRGNPGQGATGELFF. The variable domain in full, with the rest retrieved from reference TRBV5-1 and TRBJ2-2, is KAGVTQTPRYLIKTRGQQVTLSCSPISGHRSVSWYQQTPGQGLQFLFEYFSETQRNKGNFPGRFSGRQFSNSRSEMNVSTLELGDSALYLCASRGNPGQGATGELFFGEGSRLTVL.